The next 10 T cell receptor beta chains were all read from a single sample in a study of blood T cell repertoires in COVID-19. TCRdb keeps only in-frame clones here, not all; method: immunoSEQ multiplex PCR. This sample has 50,000 to 60,000 clones, with 82% found just once. Source material: peripheral blood. These receptors originate from a human donor in a cohort sampled during active or convalescent COVID-19.

The J gene is TRBJ1-4, the V gene TRBV4-1; the D gene is possibly TRBD1 (6 bases). Germline assignment: CDR1 MGHRA and CDR2 YSYEKL. Trimming left V 2 bases short and J 8 bases short, with 9 bases between. The length of the CDR3 is 13 residues. CDR3 amino acids: CASSQTGLEKLFF. CDR3 sequence (DNA): TGCGCCAGCAGCCAAACAGGGTTAGAAAAACTGTTTTTT.

In its sample, this clone is medium-sized (0.01 to 0.1%). This chain uses TRBV30 with TRBJ1-2; D might be TRBD1 (6 bases). V gave up 3 bases and J gave up 1 base, with 6 bases separating them. Germline loops: CDR1 GTSNPN, CDR2 SVGIG (reference sequence). There are 12 residues in the CDR3. The CDR3 sequence is CAWSRGNYGYTF. The CDR3 DNA is TGTGCCTGGAGCAGGGGTAACTATGGCTACACCTTC.

The DNA of the CDR3 is TGTGCCAGCAGCTTGGCCACGGGGGGGCAGACTGGAAACACCATATATTTT. It encodes CASSLATGGQTGNTIYF. This sequence joins TRBV5-8 and TRBJ1-3; a possible D gene is TRBD1 (6 bases). Trimming removed 0 bases from V and 2 bases from J, with 15 bases in between. The CDR3 has 17 residues. Per germline, CDR1 SGHTS and CDR2 YDEGEE. The complete variable domain, with remaining parts taken from reference TRBV5-8 and TRBJ1-3, reads EAGVTQSPTHLIKTRGQQATLRCSPISGHTSVYWYQQALGLGLQFLLWYDEGEERNRGNFPPRFSGRQFPNYSSELNVNALELEDSALYLCASSLATGGQTGNTIYFGEGSWLTVV.

As regards this clone: The same CDR3 can be traced to other DNA sequences in this sample. The V gene is TRBV7-2, the J gene TRBJ2-1; TRBD1 matches 7 bases. Trimming removed 5 bases from V and 0 bases from J; junction bases left unmatched: 4. The CDR3 sequence is 15 residues long. From germline, CDR1 is SGHTA and CDR2 FQGNSA. Here the CDR3 reads CASSLRQGSYNEQFF. The DNA for the CDR3 is TGTGCCAGCAGCCTCCGACAGGGCTCCTACAATGAGCAGTTCTTC.

This clone was seen only once. The chain joins TRBV3-1 (or the pseudogene TRBV3-2) to TRBJ2-3; 9 nucleotides align to TRBD2. The CDR3 totals 17 residues. Trimming removed 1 base from V and 4 bases from J; junction bases left unmatched: 9. The V gene's germline CDR1 is LGHDT and CDR2 YNNKEL (reference sequence). CDR3 DNA: TGTGCCAGCAGCCAAGGGGGGACTAGCTTACGACCAGATACGCAGTATTTT. Translated: CASSQGGTSLRPDTQYF.

J is TRBJ1-1 and V is TRBV28; tentative D call: TRBD1 (6 bases). This CDR3 spans 13 amino acids. Per the germline V gene, CDR1 is MDHEN and CDR2 is SYDVKM. V lost 7 bases and J 10 bases, leaving 19 bases between the germline ends. CDR3 residues: CASTLRVRGRAFF. In nucleotides, the CDR3 is TGTGCCAGCACCCTCCGGGTCAGGGGCCGAGCTTTCTTT. The full variable domain, its missing parts supplied by reference TRBV28 and TRBJ1-1, is DVKVTQSSRYLVKRTGEKVFLECVQDMDHENMFWYRQDPGLGLRLIYFSYDVKMKEKGDIPEGYSVSREKKERFSLILESASTNQTSMYLCASTLRVRGRAFFGQGTRLTVV.

This chain connects TRBV27 to TRBJ1-1; D may be TRBD1 (5 bases). V shed 3 bases and J shed 5 bases, with 10 bases lying between them. Germline CDR1 reads MNHEY; CDR2 reads SMNVEV (reference sequence). The CDR3 is made up of 13 amino acids. CDR3 nucleotides: TGTGCCAGCAGTTTCGCGGGGCTGACTGAAGCTTTCTTT. Protein product: CASSFAGLTEAFF.

The chain links TRBV27 to TRBJ2-7; tentative D call: TRBD2 (6 bases). Germline V lookup: CDR1 MNHEY, CDR2 SMNVEV (reference sequence). V was cut by 2 bases and J by 3 bases, with 11 bases left in between. This CDR3 contains 14 residues. CDR3 amino acids: CASSLDPDYYEQYF. CDR3 DNA sequence: TGTGCCAGCAGTTTAGACCCGGACTACTACGAGCAGTACTTC.

The DNA of the CDR3 is TGTGCCAGCAGCTCAAAACAGGGTCCTCTTCGCACAGATACGCAGTATTTT. The encoded protein is CASSSKQGPLRTDTQYF. V usage is TRBV5-4 and J usage is TRBJ2-3, with a possible D match to TRBD1 (6 bases). CDR1 SGHNT and CDR2 YYREEE come from the germline V gene (reference sequence). The CDR3 runs to 17 residues. V lost 3 bases and J 1 base, leaving 18 bases between the germline ends.

The chain is built from TRBV5-6 and TRBJ1-2; D gene ambiguous. This CDR3 has 14 residues. From germline, CDR1 is SGHDT and CDR2 YYEEEE. Trimming shortened V by 0 bases and J by 2 bases, and 8 bases separated the two germline ends. The CDR3 sequence: CASSLGHSNYGYTF. In DNA, the CDR3 is TGTGCCAGCAGCTTGGGACACTCGAACTATGGCTACACCTTC.